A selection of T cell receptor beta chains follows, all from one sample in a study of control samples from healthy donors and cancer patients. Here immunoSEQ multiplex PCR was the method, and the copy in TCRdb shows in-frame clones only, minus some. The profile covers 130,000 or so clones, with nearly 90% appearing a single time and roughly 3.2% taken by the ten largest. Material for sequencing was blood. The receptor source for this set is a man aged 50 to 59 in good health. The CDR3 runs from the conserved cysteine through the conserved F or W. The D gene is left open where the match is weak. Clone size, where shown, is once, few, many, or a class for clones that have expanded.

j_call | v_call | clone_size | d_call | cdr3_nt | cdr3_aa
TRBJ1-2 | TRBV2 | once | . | TGTGCCAGCACTGAAGGGGCTAAAAACTATGGCTACACCTTC | CASTEGAKNYGYTF
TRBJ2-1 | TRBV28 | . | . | TGTGCCAGCAGTTTATATAACAATGAGCAGTTCTTC | CASSLYNNEQFF
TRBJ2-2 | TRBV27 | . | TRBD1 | TGTGCCAGCAGTTGGGGACAGGTCTCCGGGGAGCTGTTTTTT | CASSWGQVSGELFF
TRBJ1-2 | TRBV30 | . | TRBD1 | TGTGCCTGGGGGGGGACAGGGGCTGTTAGAACCTTC | CAWGGTGAVRTF
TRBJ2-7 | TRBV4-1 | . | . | TGCGCCAGCAGCCAAGCAGGACTGCTGCAGCGAGGCGAGCAGTACTTC | CASSQAGLLQRGEQYF
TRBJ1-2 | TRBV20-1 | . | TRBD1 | TGCAGTGCTAGTAAGGGACAGCACTATGGCTACACCTTC | CSASKGQHYGYTF
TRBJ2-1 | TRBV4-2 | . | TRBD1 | TGTGCCAGCAGCCAGTGGACAGGGATAAGGGGTGAGCAGTTCTTC | CASSQWTGIRGEQFF
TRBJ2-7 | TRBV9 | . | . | TGTGCCAGCAGCGTAGGCGGAGGAGCCTACGAGCAGTACTTC | CASSVGGGAYEQYF
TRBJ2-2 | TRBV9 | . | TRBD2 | TGTGCCAGCAGCGGGACTAGCGGGCTCGACACCGGGGAGCTGTTTTTT | CASSGTSGLDTGELFF
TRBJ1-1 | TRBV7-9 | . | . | TGTGCCAGCAGCTTAGGCTGGGGACAGAACACTGAAGCTTTCTTT | CASSLGWGQNTEAFF
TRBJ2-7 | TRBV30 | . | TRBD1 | TGTGCCTGGAGTGTACTCAGGGGGCAACACGAGCAGTACTTC | CAWSVLRGQHEQYF
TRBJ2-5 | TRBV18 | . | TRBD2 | TGTGCCAGCTCACCACTCCTCCCGGGGGGGGCGCGCGGAGAGACCCAGTACTTC | CASSPLLPGGARGETQYF
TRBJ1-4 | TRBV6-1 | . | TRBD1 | TGTGCCAGCAGTGAAGGGACAGGGTCGTTGGAAAAACTGTTTTTT | CASSEGTGSLEKLFF
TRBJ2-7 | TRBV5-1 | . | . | TGCGCCAGCAGCGCCCTCGGGGATGGAGGGCCTTCCTACGAGCAGTACTTC | CASSALGDGGPSYEQYF
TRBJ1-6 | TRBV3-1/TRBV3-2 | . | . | TGTGCCAGCAGCCAAGAAGCCAGGAACACATCACCCCTCCACTTT | CASSQEARNTSPLHF
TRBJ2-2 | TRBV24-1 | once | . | TGTGCCACCAGTAACAAAGACAAGCCCAAGTCCGGGGAGCTGTTTTTT | CATSNKDKPKSGELFF
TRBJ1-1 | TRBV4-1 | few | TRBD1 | TGCGCCAGCAGCCCGCTTGGGTTGTTACGGGGGACAGGGACCACTGAAGCTTTCTTT | CASSPLGLLRGTGTTEAFF
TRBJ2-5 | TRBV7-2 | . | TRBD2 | TGTGCCAGCAGCTCGGGGGCGGGGGGCGGTGGTGTGACCCAGTACTTC | CASSSGAGGGGVTQYF
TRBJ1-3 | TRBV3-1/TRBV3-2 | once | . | TGTGCCAGCAGCCAGGGCAGAGGGAGAAACACCATATATTTT | CASSQGRGRNTIYF
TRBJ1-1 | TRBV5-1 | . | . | TGCGCCAGCAGCTTGGGGGACTTGGTCACTGAAGCTTTCTTT | CASSLGDLVTEAFF
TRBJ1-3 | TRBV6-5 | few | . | TGTGCCAGTAGAGCAGGGCGTGGAAACACCATATATTTT | CASRAGRGNTIYF
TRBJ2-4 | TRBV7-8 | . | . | TGTGCCAGCAGCTTAGGACAGGTCTCCTACATTCAGTACTTC | CASSLGQVSYIQYF
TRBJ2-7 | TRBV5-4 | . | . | TGTGCCAGCAGCCTGGGACAAGTGTCCACCTACGAGCAGTACTTC | CASSLGQVSTYEQYF
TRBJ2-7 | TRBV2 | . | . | TGTGCCAGCAGTATAGTGAGGGCCCGTGGGGAGCAGTACTTC | CASSIVRARGEQYF
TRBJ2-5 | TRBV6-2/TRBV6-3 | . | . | TGTGCCAGCAGTTACCTAGCTAGCGAGACCCAGTACTTC | CASSYLASETQYF
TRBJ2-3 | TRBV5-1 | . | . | TGCGCCAGCAGCTTACAGGGCACCACAGATACGCAGTATTTT | CASSLQGTTDTQYF
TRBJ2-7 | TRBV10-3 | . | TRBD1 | TGTGCCATCAGTGCCGGGACAGGGGCGTACGAGCAGTACTTC | CAISAGTGAYEQYF
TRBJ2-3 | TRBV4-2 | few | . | TGTGCCAGCAGCCTCCGGGATACCACAGATACGCAGTATTTT | CASSLRDTTDTQYF
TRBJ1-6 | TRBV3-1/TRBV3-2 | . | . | TGTGCCAGCAGCCAAGAATCGTGGTCTTGGGATTCACCCCTCCACTTT | CASSQESWSWDSPLHF
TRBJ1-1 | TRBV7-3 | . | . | TGTGCCAGCAGTCAACAGGCGAACACTGAAGCTTTCTTT | CASSQQANTEAFF
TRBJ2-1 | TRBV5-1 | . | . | TGCGCCAGCAGCTTGATGGCAGGGACGGACAATGAGCAGTTCTTC | CASSLMAGTDNEQFF
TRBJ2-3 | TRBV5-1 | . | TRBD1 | TGCGCCAGCAGCTTATTGCAGGGGGAAGGGGCAGATACGCAGTATTTT | CASSLLQGEGADTQYF
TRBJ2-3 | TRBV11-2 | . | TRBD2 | TGTGCCAGCAGCCCCTCAAGCGGGAACACAGATACGCAGTATTTT | CASSPSSGNTDTQYF
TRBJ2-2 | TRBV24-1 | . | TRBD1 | TGTGCCACCAGTGCCCTTACAGGGGCCGGGGAGCTGTTTTTT | CATSALTGAGELFF
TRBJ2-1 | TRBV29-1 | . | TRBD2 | TGCAGCGTTGTTCCTAGCGGGCTTCTCTCCTACAATGAGCAGTTCTTC | CSVVPSGLLSYNEQFF